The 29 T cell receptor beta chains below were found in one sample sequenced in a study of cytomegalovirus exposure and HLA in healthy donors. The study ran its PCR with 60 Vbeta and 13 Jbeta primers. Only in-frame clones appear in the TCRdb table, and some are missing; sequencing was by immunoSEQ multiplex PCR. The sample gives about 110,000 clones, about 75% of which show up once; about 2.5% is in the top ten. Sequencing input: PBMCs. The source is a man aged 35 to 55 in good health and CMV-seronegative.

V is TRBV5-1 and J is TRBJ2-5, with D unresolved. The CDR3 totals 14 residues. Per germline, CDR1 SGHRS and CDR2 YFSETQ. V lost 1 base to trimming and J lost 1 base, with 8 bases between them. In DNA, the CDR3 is TGCGCCAGCAGCTTGTTGTCCGGCCAAGAGACCCAGTACTTC. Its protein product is CASSLLSGQETQYF.

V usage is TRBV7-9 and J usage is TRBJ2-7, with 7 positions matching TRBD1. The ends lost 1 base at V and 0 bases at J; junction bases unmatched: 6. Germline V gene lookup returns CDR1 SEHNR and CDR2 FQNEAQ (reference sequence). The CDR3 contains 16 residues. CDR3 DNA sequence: TGTGCCAGCAGCTTAGATAAGGGGGACAGCTCCTACGAGCAGTACTTC. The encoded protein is CASSLDKGDSSYEQYF.

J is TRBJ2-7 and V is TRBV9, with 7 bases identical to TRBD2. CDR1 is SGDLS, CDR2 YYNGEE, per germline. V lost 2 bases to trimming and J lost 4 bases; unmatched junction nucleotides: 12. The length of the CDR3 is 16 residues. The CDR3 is CASSVGPQEGGYEQYF. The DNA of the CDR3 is TGTGCCAGCAGCGTGGGACCACAGGAGGGAGGGTACGAGCAGTACTTC.

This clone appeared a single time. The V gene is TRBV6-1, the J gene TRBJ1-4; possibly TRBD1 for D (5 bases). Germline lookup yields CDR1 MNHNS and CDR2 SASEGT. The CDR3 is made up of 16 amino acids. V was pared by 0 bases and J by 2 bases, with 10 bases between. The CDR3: CASSEAKTDTNEKLFF. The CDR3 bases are TGTGCCAGCAGTGAAGCTAAGACAGACACTAATGAAAAACTGTTTTTT.

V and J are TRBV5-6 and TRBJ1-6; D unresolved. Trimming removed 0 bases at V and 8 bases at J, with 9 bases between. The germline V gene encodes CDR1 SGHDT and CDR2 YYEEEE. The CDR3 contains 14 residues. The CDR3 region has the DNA TGTGCCAGCAGCTTGGGAGGGATCGATTCACCCCTCCACTTT. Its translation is CASSLGGIDSPLHF.

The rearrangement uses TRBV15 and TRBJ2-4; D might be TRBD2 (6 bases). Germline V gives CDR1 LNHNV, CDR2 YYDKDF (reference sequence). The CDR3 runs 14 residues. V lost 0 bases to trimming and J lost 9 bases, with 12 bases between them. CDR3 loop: CATSRDRGWGIQYF. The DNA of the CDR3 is TGTGCCACCAGCAGAGATCGGGGGTGGGGCATTCAGTACTTC.

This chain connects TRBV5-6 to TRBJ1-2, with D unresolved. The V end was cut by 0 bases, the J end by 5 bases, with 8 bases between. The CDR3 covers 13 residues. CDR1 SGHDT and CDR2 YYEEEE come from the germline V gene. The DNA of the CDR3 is TGTGCCAGCAGCTTGGTGGCAGTTTATGGCTACACCTTC. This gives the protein CASSLVAVYGYTF.

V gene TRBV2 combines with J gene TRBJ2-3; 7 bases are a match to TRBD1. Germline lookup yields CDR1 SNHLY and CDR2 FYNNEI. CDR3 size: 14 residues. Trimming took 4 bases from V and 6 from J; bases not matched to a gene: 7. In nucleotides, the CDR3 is TGTGCCAGCAGTGGCCCTTCCAGGGGGGATACGCAGTATTTT. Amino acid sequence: CASSGPSRGDTQYF.

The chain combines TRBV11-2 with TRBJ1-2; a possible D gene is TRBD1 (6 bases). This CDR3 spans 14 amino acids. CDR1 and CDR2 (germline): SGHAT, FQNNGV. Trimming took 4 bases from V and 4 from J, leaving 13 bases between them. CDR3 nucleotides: TGTGCCAGCAGCTCCCTAGGGGGTGTCTATGGCTACACCTTC. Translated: CASSSLGGVYGYTF.

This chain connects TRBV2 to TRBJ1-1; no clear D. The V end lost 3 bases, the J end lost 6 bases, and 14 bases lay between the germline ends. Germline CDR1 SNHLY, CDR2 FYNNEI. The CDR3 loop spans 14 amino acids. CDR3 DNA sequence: TGTGCCAGCAGTGAGGTCGCGGGGAGCGCTGAAGCTTTCTTT. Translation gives CASSEVAGSAEAFF.

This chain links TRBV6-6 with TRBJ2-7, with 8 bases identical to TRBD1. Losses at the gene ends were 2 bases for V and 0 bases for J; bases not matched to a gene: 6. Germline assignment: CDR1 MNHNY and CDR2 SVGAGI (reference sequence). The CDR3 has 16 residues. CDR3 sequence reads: CASSYRWTGSSYEQYF. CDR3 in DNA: TGTGCCAGCAGTTACCGGTGGACAGGGAGCTCCTACGAGCAGTACTTC.

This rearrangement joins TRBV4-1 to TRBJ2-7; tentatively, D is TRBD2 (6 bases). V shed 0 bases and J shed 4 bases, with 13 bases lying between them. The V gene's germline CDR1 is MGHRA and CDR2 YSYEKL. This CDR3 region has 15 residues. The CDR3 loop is CASSQEETRGYEQYF. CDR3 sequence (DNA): TGCGCCAGCAGCCAAGAAGAGACTAGAGGATACGAGCAGTACTTC.

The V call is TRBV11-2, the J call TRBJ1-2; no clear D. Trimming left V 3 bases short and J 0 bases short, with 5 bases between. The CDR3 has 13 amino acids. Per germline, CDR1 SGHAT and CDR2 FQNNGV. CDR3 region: CASSFGANYGYTF. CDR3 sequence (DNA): TGTGCCAGCAGCTTCGGGGCTAACTATGGCTACACCTTC.

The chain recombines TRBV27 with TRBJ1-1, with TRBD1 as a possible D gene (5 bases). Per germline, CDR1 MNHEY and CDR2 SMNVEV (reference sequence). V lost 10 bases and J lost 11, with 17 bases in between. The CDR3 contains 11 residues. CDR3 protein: CATERGGVAFF. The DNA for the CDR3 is TGTGCCACCGAGAGGGGAGGTGTCGCTTTCTTT.

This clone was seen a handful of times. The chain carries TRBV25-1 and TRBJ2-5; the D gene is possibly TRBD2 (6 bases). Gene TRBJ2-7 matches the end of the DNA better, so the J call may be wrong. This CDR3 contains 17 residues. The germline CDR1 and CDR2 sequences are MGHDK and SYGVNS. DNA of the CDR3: TGTGCCAGCAGTGAATTTAATCTGTGGGGAGGCCTCTACGAGCAGTACTTC. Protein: CASSEFNLWGGLYEQYF.

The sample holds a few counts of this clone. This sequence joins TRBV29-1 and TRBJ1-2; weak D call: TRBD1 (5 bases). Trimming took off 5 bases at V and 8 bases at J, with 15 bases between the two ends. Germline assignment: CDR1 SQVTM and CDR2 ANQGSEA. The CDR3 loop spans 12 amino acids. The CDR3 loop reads CSVRWGLLGYTF. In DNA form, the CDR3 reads TGCAGCGTTAGGTGGGGCCTATTAGGCTACACCTTC.

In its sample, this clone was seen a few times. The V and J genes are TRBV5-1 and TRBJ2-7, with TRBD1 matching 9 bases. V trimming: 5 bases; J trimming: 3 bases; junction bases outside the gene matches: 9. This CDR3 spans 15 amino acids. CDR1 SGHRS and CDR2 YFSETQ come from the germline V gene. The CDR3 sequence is CASSHPGQGIYEQYF. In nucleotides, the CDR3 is TGCGCCAGCAGTCATCCGGGACAGGGAATCTACGAGCAGTACTTC.

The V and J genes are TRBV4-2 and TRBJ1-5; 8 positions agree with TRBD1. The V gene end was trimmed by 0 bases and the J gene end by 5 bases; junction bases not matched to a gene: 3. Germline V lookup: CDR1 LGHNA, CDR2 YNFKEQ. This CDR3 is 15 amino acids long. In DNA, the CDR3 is TGTGCCAGCAGCCAAGAGGGGACAGGTTATCAGCCCCAGCATTTT. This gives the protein CASSQEGTGYQPQHF.

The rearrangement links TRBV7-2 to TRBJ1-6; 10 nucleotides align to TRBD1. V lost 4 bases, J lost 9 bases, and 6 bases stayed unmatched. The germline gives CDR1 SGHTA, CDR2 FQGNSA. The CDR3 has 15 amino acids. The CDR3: CASSSSGTGVSPLHF. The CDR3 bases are TGTGCCAGCAGCTCCTCTGGGACAGGGGTTTCACCCCTCCACTTT.

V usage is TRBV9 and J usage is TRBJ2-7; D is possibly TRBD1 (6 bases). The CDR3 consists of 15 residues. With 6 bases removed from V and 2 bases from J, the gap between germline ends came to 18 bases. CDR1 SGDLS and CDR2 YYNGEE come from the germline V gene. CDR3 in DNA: TGTGCCAGCACCCTCACAGGGCTTGGCACCTACGAGCAGTACTTC. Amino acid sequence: CASTLTGLGTYEQYF.

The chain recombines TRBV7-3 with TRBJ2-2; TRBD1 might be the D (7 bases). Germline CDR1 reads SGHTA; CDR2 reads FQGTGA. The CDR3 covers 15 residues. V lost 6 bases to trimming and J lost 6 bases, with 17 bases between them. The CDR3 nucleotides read TGTGCCAGCAGTATACAAGGGGGCGGGGCCGGGGAGCTGTTTTTT. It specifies CASSIQGGGAGELFF.

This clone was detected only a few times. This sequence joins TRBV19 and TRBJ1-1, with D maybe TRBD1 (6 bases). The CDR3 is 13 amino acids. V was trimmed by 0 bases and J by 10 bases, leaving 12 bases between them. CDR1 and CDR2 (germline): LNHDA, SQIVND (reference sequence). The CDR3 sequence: CASSIEGGGPAFF. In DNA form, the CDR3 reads TGTGCCAGTAGTATAGAAGGGGGAGGGCCAGCTTTCTTT.

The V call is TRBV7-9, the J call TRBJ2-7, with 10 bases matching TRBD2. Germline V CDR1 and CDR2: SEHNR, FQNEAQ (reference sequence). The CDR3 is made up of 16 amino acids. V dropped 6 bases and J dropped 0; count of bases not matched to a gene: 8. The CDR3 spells CASSRLAGVSSYEQYF. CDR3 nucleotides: TGTGCCAGCAGTCGACTAGCGGGTGTTAGCTCCTACGAGCAGTACTTC.

The CDR3 nucleotides are TGTGCCAGCAGCCAACCAGACAGGGTGAACACTGAAGCTTTCTTT. Protein product: CASSQPDRVNTEAFF. The chain is built from TRBV4-2 and TRBJ1-1, with 7 bases identical to TRBD1. V trimming: 2 bases; J trimming: 0 bases; junction bases outside the gene matches: 3. The CDR3 totals 15 residues. Germline CDR1 is LGHNA and CDR2 is YNFKEQ.

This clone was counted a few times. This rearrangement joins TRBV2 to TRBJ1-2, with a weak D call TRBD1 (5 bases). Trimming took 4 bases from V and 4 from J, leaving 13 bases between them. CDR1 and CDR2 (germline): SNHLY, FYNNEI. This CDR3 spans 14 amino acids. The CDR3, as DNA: TGTGCCAGCAGTGTTTCTCGACAGCTCTATGGCTACACCTTC. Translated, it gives CASSVSRQLYGYTF.

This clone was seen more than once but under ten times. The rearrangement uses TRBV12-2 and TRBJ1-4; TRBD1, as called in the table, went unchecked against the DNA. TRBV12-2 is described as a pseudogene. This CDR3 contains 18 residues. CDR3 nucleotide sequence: TGTGCAAGTCGCTTAGCAGGGGCCCCCAGGGGTTATAATGAAAAACTGTTTTTT. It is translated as CASRLAGAPRGYNEKLFF.

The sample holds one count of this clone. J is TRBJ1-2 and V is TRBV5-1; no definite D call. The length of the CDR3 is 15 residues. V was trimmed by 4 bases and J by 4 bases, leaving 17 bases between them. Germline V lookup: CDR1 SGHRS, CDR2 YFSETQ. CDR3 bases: TGCGCCAGCAGCCAAGGGTTGTTCGGAGGCTATGGCTACACCTTC. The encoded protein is CASSQGLFGGYGYTF.

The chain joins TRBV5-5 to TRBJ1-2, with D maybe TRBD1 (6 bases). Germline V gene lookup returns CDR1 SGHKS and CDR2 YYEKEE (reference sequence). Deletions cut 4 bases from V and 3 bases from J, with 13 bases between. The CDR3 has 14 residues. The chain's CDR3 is CASSVRDTHYGYTF. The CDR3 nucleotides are TGTGCCAGCAGCGTACGGGACACCCACTATGGCTACACCTTC.

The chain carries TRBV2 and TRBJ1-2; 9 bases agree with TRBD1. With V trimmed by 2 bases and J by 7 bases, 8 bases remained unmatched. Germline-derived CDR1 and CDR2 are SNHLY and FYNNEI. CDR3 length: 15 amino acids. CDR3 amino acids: CASSETGGEASGYTF. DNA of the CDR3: TGTGCCAGCAGTGAAACAGGGGGCGAAGCTTCTGGCTACACCTTC.